Following are 20 T cell receptor beta chains from one sample sequenced in a study of cytomegalovirus exposure and HLA in healthy donors. PCR employed 60 Vbeta and 13 Jbeta primers. TCRdb's copy holds only in-frame clones and misses some; the assay was immunoSEQ multiplex PCR. The sample includes 150,000 to 200,000 clones, approximately 70% of them seen just once. Sample: PBMCs. These receptors all come from a woman aged 25 to 39 in good health and CMV-seronegative.

The rearrangement links TRBV12-5 to TRBJ2-5; D is possibly TRBD2 (5 bases). V shed 1 base and J shed 2 bases, with 8 bases lying between them. Germline-derived CDR1 and CDR2 are LGHNT and FRNRAP. This CDR3 spans 14 amino acids. The CDR3 DNA reads as TGTGCTAGTGGTTTGGCGGGGAAGCAAGAGACCCAGTACTTC. It specifies CASGLAGKQETQYF.

The rearrangement joins TRBV5-1 to TRBJ2-5, with a possible D match to TRBD2 (5 bases). Germline V CDR1 and CDR2: SGHRS, YFSETQ. Between the trimmed V and J ends, which lost 0 bases and 4 bases, there was a span of 10 bases. This CDR3 is 14 amino acids long. Here the CDR3 DNA reads TGCGCCAGCAGCTTGGGACTATTGGGAGAGACCCAGTACTTC. It specifies CASSLGLLGETQYF.

The chain uses TRBV29-1 and TRBJ1-1; D is unclear. This CDR3 has 13 amino acids. V lost 7 bases and J 4 bases, leaving 16 bases between the germline ends. Germline CDR1 is SQVTM and CDR2 is ANQGSEA. CDR3: CSAPTYEGTEAFF. DNA for the CDR3: TGCAGCGCTCCGACGTACGAGGGCACTGAAGCTTTCTTT.

The V gene is TRBV7-2, the J gene TRBJ1-2; 7 bases fit TRBD1. The germline gives CDR1 SGHTA, CDR2 FQGNSA. V dropped 3 bases and J dropped 8; count of bases not matched to a gene: 15. The CDR3 has 16 amino acids. In DNA form, the CDR3 reads TGTGCCAGCAGCTTTCATCCGACAGGGAACGATCGCGGCTACACCTTC. Translating it yields CASSFHPTGNDRGYTF. Full variable domain (rest looked up from reference TRBV7-2 and TRBJ1-2): GAGVSQSPSNKVTEKGKDVELRCDPISGHTALYWYRQSLGQGLEFLIYFQGNSAPDKSGLPSDRFSAERTGGSVSTLTIQRTQQEDSAVYLCASSFHPTGNDRGYTFGSGTRLTVV.

The chain uses TRBV30 and TRBJ1-4; D call uncertain. V shed 3 bases and J shed 8 bases, with 19 bases lying between them. Per germline, CDR1 GTSNPN and CDR2 SVGIG (reference sequence). The CDR3 sequence is 15 residues long. The CDR3 nucleotides are TGTGCCTGGAGCATACGGCCGGGGTTTCGGGAAAAACTGTTTTTT. Encoded protein: CAWSIRPGFREKLFF.

The chain employs TRBV10-3 and TRBJ1-2; maybe TRBD1 (6 bases). V shed 7 bases and J shed 7 bases, with 16 bases lying between them. Germline assignment: CDR1 ENHRY and CDR2 SYGVKD. The CDR3 totals 13 residues. Here the CDR3 DNA reads TGTGCCATCACTAATCAGGGGTTGAGTGGCTACACCTTC. It codes for CAITNQGLSGYTF.

This clone was recorded only once. V is TRBV30 and J is TRBJ2-7; TRBD2 matches 7 bases. Unmatched junction bases numbered 10, after V lost 0 bases and J lost 2 bases. Germline lookup yields CDR1 GTSNPN and CDR2 SVGIG (reference sequence). This CDR3 region has 16 residues. The CDR3 DNA is TGTGCCTGGAGTGTATCGGGGGGACCTCTTACCTACGAGCAGTACTTC. Translated: CAWSVSGGPLTYEQYF.

The chain carries TRBV18 and TRBJ1-2; 7 bases line up with TRBD1. The J segment lost 6 bases and the V segment lost 6 bases, leaving 16 bases of the junction unmatched. Germline CDR1 and CDR2: KGHSH and LQKENI. CDR3 length: 16 residues. This chain's CDR3 is CASSGTRNRGWDGYTF. The CDR3 DNA reads TGTGCCAGCTCCGGCACCCGCAACAGGGGATGGGATGGCTACACCTTC.

V and J are TRBV7-6 and TRBJ1-1; D gene uncertain. Germline V gives CDR1 SGHVS, CDR2 FNYEAQ. V was cut by 1 base and J by 0 bases, with 6 bases left in between. The CDR3 has 14 amino acids. In DNA form, the CDR3 reads TGTGCCAGCAGCTTAGGTCTTATGAACACTGAAGCTTTCTTT. Its translation: CASSLGLMNTEAFF.

V is TRBV11-2 and J is TRBJ2-7; the D gene is possibly TRBD2 (6 bases). CDR1 and CDR2 (germline): SGHAT, FQNNGV. This CDR3 region has 15 residues. V gave up 5 bases and J gave up 3 bases, with 17 bases separating them. The CDR3 is CASSPPTRGSYEQYF. For the CDR3, the DNA is TGTGCCAGCAGCCCACCGACTAGAGGGAGCTACGAGCAGTACTTC.

This chain uses TRBV2 with TRBJ2-1; TRBD2 agrees at 11 bases. The germline gives CDR1 SNHLY, CDR2 FYNNEI. CDR3 length: 16 amino acids. Trimming took 6 bases from V and 5 from J; bases not matched to a gene: 9. This chain's CDR3 is CASRVSGRAGDNEQFF. The CDR3 coding sequence is TGTGCCAGCAGGGTTAGCGGGAGGGCCGGAGACAATGAGCAGTTCTTC.

The chain recombines TRBV5-1 with TRBJ1-5, with 9 positions matching TRBD1. Germline CDR1 and CDR2: SGHRS and YFSETQ. The CDR3 totals 14 residues. With 0 bases clipped from V and 5 bases from J, the junction kept 0 bases outside the gene matches. CDR3 protein: CASSLGQGDQPQHF. CDR3 sequence (DNA): TGCGCCAGCAGCTTGGGACAGGGGGATCAGCCCCAGCATTTT.

The V call is TRBV7-2, the J call TRBJ2-2, with 11 bases matching TRBD2. Germline values: CDR1 SGHTA, CDR2 FQGNSA. J was trimmed by 4 bases and V by 4 bases; bases with no gene match: 11. This CDR3 region has 18 residues. The CDR3 loop reads CASSSLIVLAGVTGELFF. The DNA of the CDR3 is TGTGCCAGCAGCTCCCTAATCGTACTAGCGGGAGTCACCGGGGAGCTGTTTTTT.

J is TRBJ1-2 and V is TRBV19, with D maybe TRBD1 (6 bases). The V and J ends lost 3 bases and 3 bases respectively, with 17 bases between them. CDR3 length: 16 amino acids. From germline, CDR1 is LNHDA and CDR2 SQIVND (reference sequence). For the CDR3, the DNA is TGTGCCAGTAGTATCTCGATACAGGGTATCGACTATGGCTACACCTTC. Amino acids: CASSISIQGIDYGYTF. The whole variable domain, filled in from reference TRBV19 and TRBJ1-2, reads DGGITQSPKYLFRKEGQNVTLSCEQNLNHDAMYWYRQDPGQGLRLIYYSQIVNDFQKGDIAEGYSVSREKKESFPLTVTSAQKNPTAFYLCASSISIQGIDYGYTFGSGTRLTVV.

The gene calls are TRBV7-9 and TRBJ1-4, with a tentative D call TRBD1 (6 bases). The V gene's germline CDR1 is SEHNR and CDR2 FQNEAQ (reference sequence). This CDR3 region has 15 residues. V was trimmed by 4 bases and J by 7 bases, leaving 16 bases between them. CDR3 sequence (DNA): TGTGCCAGCAGCTCGCACAGGGCGGGTAGTGAAAAACTGTTTTTT. It encodes CASSSHRAGSEKLFF.

The V gene is TRBV10-2, the J gene TRBJ1-6, with 7 bases matching TRBD1. Trimming took 1 base from V and 10 from J; bases not matched to a gene: 7. CDR1 and CDR2 (germline): WSHSY, SAAADI. The CDR3 contains 15 residues. Written as DNA, the CDR3 is TGCGCCAGCAGTGAGTTCAGGGGGTTCGGCTCACCCCTCCACTTT. Amino acid sequence: CASSEFRGFGSPLHF.

The CDR3 loop reads CASSLDRGETQYF. CDR3 in DNA: TGTGCCAGCAGCCTCGACAGGGGAGAGACCCAGTACTTC. This sequence joins TRBV11-2 and TRBJ2-5, with 8 bases fitting TRBD1. The germline gives CDR1 SGHAT, CDR2 FQNNGV. This CDR3 contains 13 residues. The V and J ends lost 5 bases and 4 bases, in that order; junction bases with no gene match: 3.

CDR3 amino acids: CASSQEGTGNQPQHF. Written as DNA, the CDR3 is TGCGCCAGCAGCCAAGAAGGGACAGGGAATCAGCCCCAGCATTTT. The chain carries TRBV4-1 and TRBJ1-5; TRBD1 matches 9 bases. This CDR3 spans 15 amino acids. With V trimmed by 0 bases and J by 4 bases, 1 base remained unmatched. Looked up from germline, CDR1 is MGHRA and CDR2 is YSYEKL.

The chain uses TRBV27 and TRBJ2-7, with 9 positions matching TRBD1. Germline loops: CDR1 MNHEY, CDR2 SMNVEV (reference sequence). CDR3 length: 14 residues. The V gene end was trimmed by 5 bases and the J gene end by 3 bases; junction bases not matched to a gene: 5. In DNA form, the CDR3 reads TGTGCCAGCAGTATGGGACAGGGACTCTACGAGCAGTACTTC. This translates into CASSMGQGLYEQYF.

V gene TRBV2 combines with J gene TRBJ2-7, with TRBD2 matching 14 bases. The germline V gene encodes CDR1 SNHLY and CDR2 FYNNEI. The V and J ends lost 11 bases and 6 bases, in that order; junction bases with no gene match: 9. The length of the CDR3 is 14 residues. The CDR3 loop is CAARVTSGRAEQYF. CDR3 DNA sequence: TGTGCCGCGCGAGTGACTAGCGGGAGGGCCGAGCAGTACTTC.